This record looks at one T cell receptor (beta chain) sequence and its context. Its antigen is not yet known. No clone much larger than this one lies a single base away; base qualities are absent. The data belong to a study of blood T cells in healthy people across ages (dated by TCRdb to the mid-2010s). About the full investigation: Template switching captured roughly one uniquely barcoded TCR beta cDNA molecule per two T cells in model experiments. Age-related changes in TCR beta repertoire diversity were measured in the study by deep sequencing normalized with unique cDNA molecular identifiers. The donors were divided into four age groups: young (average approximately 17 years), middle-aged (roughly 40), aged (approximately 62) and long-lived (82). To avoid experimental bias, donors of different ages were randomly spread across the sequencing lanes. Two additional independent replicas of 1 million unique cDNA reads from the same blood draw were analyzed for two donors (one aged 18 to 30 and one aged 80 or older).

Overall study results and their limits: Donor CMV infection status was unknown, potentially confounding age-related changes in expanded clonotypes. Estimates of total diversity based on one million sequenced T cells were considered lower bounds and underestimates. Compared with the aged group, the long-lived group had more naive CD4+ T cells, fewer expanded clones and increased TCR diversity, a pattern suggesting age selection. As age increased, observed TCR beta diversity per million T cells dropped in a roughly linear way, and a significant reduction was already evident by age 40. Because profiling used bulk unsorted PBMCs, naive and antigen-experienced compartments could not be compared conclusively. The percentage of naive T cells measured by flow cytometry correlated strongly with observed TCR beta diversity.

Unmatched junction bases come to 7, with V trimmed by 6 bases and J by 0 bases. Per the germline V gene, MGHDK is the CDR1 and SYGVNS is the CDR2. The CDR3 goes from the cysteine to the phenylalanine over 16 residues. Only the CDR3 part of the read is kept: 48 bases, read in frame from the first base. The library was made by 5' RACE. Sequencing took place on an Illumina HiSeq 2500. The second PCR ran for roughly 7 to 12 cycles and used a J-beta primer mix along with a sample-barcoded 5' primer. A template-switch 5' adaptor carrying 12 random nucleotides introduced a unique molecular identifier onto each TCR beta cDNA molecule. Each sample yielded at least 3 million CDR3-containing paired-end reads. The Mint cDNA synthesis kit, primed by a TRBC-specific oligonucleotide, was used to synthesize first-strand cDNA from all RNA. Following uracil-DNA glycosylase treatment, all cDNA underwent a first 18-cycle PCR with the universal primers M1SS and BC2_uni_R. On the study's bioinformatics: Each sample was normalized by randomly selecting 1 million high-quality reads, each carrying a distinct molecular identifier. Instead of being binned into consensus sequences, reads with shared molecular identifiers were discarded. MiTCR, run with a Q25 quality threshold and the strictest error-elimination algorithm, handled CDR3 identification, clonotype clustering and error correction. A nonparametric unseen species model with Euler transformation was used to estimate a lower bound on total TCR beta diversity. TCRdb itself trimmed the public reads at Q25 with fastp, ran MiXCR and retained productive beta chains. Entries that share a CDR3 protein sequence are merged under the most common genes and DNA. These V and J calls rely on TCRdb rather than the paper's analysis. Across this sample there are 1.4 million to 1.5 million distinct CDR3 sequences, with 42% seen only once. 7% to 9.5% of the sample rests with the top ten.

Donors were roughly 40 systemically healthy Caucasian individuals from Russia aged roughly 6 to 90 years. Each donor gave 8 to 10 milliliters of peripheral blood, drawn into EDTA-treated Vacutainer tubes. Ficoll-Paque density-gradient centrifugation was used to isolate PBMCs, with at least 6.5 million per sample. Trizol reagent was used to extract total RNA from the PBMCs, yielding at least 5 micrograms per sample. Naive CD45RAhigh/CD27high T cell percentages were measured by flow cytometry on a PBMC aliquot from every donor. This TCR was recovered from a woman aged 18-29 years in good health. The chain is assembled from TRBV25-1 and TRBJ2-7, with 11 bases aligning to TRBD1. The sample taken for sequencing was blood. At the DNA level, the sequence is TGTGCCAGCAGCCGACTGGGACAGGGGGACTCCTACGAGCAGTACTTC. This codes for CASSRLGQGDSYEQYF.